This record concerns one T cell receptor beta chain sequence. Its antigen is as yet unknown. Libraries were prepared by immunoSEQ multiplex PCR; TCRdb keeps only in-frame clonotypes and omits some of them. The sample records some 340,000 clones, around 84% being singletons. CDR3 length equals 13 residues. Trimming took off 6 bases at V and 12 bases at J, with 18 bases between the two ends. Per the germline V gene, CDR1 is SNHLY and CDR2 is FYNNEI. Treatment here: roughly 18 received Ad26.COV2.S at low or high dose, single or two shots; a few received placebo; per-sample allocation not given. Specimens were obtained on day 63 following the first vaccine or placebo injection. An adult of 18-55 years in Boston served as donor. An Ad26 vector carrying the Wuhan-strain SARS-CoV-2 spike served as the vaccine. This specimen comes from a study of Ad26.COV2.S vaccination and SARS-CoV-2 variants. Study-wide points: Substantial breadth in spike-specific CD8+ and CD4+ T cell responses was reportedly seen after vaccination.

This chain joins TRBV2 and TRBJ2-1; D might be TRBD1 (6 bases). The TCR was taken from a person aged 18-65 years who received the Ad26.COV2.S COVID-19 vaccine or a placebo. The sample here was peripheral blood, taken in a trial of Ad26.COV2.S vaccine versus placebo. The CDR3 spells CASRSQPGQGQFF. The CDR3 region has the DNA TGTGCCAGCAGGAGCCAACCGGGACAAGGGCAGTTCTTC.